The present T cell receptor (beta chain) was sequenced within a study of cytomegalovirus exposure and HLA in healthy donors. Trimming took off 7 bases at V and 0 bases at J, with 9 bases between the two ends. The CDR3 sequence is 13 residues long. Germline-derived CDR1 and CDR2 are SNHLY and FYNNEI. Assay used: immunoSEQ multiplex PCR; TCRdb lists only in-frame clones, some missing. The sample shows 130,000 to 150,000 clones, just over 85% of them seen only once. Sequencing was carried out using PBMCs. The J gene is TRBJ1-1, the V gene TRBV2, with D unresolved. This receptor was taken from a woman aged 18-29 years in good health and CMV-seropositive. As DNA, the CDR3 is TGTGCCAGCATCCAAGAGGTGAACACTGAAGCTTTCTTT. Translating it yields CASIQEVNTEAFF. Full variable domain (remainder filled in from reference TRBV2 and TRBJ1-1): EPEVTQTPSHQVTQMGQEVILRCVPISNHLYFYWYRQILGQKVEFLVSFYNNEISEKSEIFDDQFSVERPDGSNFTLKIRSTKLEDSAMYFCASIQEVNTEAFFGQGTRLTVV.